This TCR beta chain is from a study of blood T cells in healthy people across ages. Germline lookup yields CDR1 GTSNPN and CDR2 SVGIG (reference sequence). This CDR3 has 13 amino acids. Together with a sample-barcoded 5' primer, a J-beta primer mix was included in a second PCR lasting roughly 6 to 12 cycles. TCRdb itself ran the 5' RACE reads through MiXCR, one entry per CDR3 protein. The table shows fewer than 900,000 distinct CDR3 sequences, with 49% occurring only once. The sample was blood. The sequence was obtained from a woman aged 60 to 75 in good health. The V gene is TRBV30, the J gene TRBJ2-5; TRBD2 agrees at 7 bases. The better agreement between TRBJ2-7 and the DNA end casts doubt on the J call. Here the CDR3 DNA reads TGTGCCTGGGAGACTAGCACAAATTACGAGCAGTACTTC. Translating gives CAWETSTNYEQYF.